The subject of this entry is one T cell receptor beta chain. Its antigen is not identified. The data derive from a study of CXCR3-negative and CXCR3-positive naive CD8 T cells. Study outcomes and limitations: Naive CXCR3-negative and CXCR3-positive cells had similar TRBV-TRBJ usage; memory differed. Memory CD8+ cells had much lower diversity, and both naive subsets had comparably high diversity. CXCR3-positive naive cells carried more hydrophobic TRB CDR3s than CXCR3-negative naive cells did.

Identification of naive CD8+ T cells rested on CD45RO-CCR7+CD27+CD95- status. CDR3 length: 15 residues. In germline, CDR1 is SGHTA, CDR2 FQGNSA. Through 5' RACE with UMI labels, the TRB cDNA libraries were prepared. No DNA is given; TCRdb re-called the 5' RACE reads and lists each CDR3 protein once. The specimen's table records around 95,000 distinct CDR3 sequences. Sequences were obtained from naive CXCR3+ CD8+ T cells from blood. Subset: CD45RO-CCR7+CD27+CD95- naive CD8+ T cells expressing CXCR3 (TNR3+). This rearrangement joins TRBV7-2 to TRBJ2-5; TCRdb returns TRBD1, unconfirmable since there is no DNA. The TCR comes from a human donor in good health. Some clones in this sample may be carry-over from other donors' samples. The CDR3 is CASSLPQTGGETQYF.